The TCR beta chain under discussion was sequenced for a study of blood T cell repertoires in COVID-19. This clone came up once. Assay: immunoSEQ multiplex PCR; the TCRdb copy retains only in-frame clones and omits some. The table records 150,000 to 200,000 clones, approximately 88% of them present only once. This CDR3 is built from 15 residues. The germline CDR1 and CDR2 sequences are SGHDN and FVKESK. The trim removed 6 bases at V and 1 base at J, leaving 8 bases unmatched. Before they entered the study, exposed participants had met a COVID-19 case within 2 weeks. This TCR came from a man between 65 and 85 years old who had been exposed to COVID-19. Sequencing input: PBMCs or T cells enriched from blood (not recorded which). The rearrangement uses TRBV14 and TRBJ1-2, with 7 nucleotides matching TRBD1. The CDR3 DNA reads TGTGCCAGCAGTTTGGGGACAGCATTTAACTATGGCTACACCTTC. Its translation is CASSLGTAFNYGYTF.